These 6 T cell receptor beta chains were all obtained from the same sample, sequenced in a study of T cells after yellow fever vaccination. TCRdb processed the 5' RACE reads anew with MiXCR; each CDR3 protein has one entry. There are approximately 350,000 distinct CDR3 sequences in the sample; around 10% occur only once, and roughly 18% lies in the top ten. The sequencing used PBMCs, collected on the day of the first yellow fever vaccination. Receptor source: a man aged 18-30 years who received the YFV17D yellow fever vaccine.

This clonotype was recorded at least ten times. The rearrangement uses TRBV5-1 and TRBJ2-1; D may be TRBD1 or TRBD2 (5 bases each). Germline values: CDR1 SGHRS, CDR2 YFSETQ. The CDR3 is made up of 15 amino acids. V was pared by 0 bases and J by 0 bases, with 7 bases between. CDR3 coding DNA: TGCGCCAGCAGCTTGGGGGGGAGCTCCTACAATGAGCAGTTCTTC. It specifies CASSLGGSSYNEQFF.

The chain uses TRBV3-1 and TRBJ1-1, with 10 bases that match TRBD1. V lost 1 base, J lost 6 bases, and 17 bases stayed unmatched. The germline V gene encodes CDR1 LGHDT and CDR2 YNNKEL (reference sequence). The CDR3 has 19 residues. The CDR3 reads CASSQVPPGQGLEWSEAFF. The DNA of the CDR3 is TGTGCCAGCAGCCAAGTACCTCCGGGACAGGGGCTCGAGTGGTCTGAAGCTTTCTTT.

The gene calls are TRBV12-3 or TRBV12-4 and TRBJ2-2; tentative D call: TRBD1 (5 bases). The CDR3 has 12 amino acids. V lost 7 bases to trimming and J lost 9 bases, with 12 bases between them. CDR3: CASTSPDRELFF. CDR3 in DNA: TGTGCCAGCACCTCACCGGACAGGGAGCTGTTTTTT.

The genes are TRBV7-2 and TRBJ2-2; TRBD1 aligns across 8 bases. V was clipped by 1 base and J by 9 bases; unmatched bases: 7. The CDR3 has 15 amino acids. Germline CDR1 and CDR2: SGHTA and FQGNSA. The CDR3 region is CASSLVGTGIRELFF. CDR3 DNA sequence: TGTGCCAGCAGCTTAGTGGGGACAGGCATTCGGGAGCTGTTTTTT. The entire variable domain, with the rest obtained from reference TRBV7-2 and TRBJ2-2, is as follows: GAGVSQSPSNKVTEKGKDVELRCDPISGHTALYWYRQSLGQGLEFLIYFQGNSAPDKSGLPSDRFSAERTGGSVSTLTIQRTQQEDSAVYLCASSLVGTGIRELFFGEGSRLTVL.

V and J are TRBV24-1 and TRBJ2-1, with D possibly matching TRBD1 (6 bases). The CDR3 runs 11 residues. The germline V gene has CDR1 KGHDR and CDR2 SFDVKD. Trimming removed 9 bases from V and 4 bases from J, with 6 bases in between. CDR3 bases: TGTGCCACCCAGGGGTACAATGAGCAGTTCTTC. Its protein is CATQGYNEQFF.

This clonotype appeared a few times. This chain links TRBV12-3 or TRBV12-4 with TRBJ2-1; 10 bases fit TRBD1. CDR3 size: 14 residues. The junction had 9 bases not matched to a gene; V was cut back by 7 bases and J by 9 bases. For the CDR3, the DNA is TGTGCCAGCAATCCCGGGACAGGGGTGGCTGAGCAGTTCTTC. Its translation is CASNPGTGVAEQFF.